One and the same sample provided the 7 T cell receptor beta chains below, sequenced in a study of OX40 agonist ivuxolimab in advanced cancers. The repertoire was sequenced with immunoSEQ multiplex PCR; TCRdb's copy has only in-frame clones and lacks some. The repertoire consists of 110,000 or so clones, with around 90% occurring once and the leading ten covering about 0.67%. Sequences were derived from CD4+ or CD8+ T cells sorted from blood, sampled in a trial of the OX40 agonist ivuxolimab. All receptors derive from an adult with an advanced solid tumor such as melanoma, head and neck, liver or kidney cancer.

V gene TRBV11-2 combines with J gene TRBJ2-1; the D gene could be TRBD1 or TRBD2 (5 bases each). Per germline, CDR1 SGHAT and CDR2 FQNNGV. This CDR3 has 16 residues. Deletions cut 6 bases from V and 10 bases from J, with 25 bases between. For the CDR3, the DNA is TGTGCCAGCAGAGATCCGGGACCTGGGTCGGGAAGCGAGCAGTTCTTC. Its translation is CASRDPGPGSGSEQFF.

The chain carries TRBV13 and TRBJ2-7; 11 positions match TRBD2. V was clipped by 5 bases and J by 4 bases; unmatched bases: 10. The germline CDR1 and CDR2 sequences are PRHDT and FYEKMQ (reference sequence). This CDR3 comprises 16 residues. The CDR3 region has the DNA TGTGCCAGCAGCAAGGCTACGGGACTAGCGGCGTACGAGCAGTACTTC. Its protein is CASSKATGLAAYEQYF.

This chain uses TRBV6-1 with TRBJ2-5; 7 positions agree with TRBD2. CDR1 and CDR2 (germline): MNHNS, SASEGT. This CDR3 has 14 amino acids. The CDR3 DNA sequence: TGTGCGGGCCAGGCGGGGGTATTGGGAGAGACCCAGTACTTC. It translates to CAGQAGVLGETQYF.

This rearrangement joins TRBV7-8 to TRBJ1-1; D is ambiguous. CDR1 is SGHVS, CDR2 FQNEAQ, per germline. V lost 2 bases to trimming and J lost 1 base, with 5 bases between them. CDR3 length equals 13 residues. Written as DNA, the CDR3 is TGTGCCAGCAGCTTACCGGGGAACACTGAAGCTTTCTTT. It codes for CASSLPGNTEAFF. Full variable domain (rest looked up from reference TRBV7-8 and TRBJ1-1): GAGVSQSPRYKVAKRGQDVALRCDPISGHVSLFWYQQALGQGPEFLTYFQNEAQLDKSGLPSDRFFAERPEGSVSTLKIQRTQQEDSAVYLCASSLPGNTEAFFGQGTRLTVV.

The chain joins TRBV5-6 to TRBJ1-2; TRBD1 matches 8 bases. J gave up 7 bases and V 4 bases, and 6 bases lay outside the gene matches. The CDR3 runs 13 residues. Per germline, CDR1 SGHDT and CDR2 YYEEEE. The CDR3 region is CASSKDRAGGYTF. CDR3 nucleotide sequence: TGTGCCAGCAGCAAGGACAGGGCCGGTGGCTACACCTTC. Using reference TRBV5-6 and TRBJ1-2 for the parts outside the CDR3, the full variable domain is DAGVTQSPTHLIKTRGQQVTLRCSPKSGHDTVSWYQQALGQGPQFIFQYYEEEERQRGNFPDRFSGHQFPNYSSELNVNALLLGDSALYLCASSKDRAGGYTFGSGTRLTVV.

The chain links TRBV28 to TRBJ2-3, with TRBD2 identical over 13 bases. The length of the CDR3 is 17 residues. Germline trimming cut 4 bases from V and 1 base from J; bases unmatched to any gene: 5. Per the germline V gene, CDR1 is MDHEN and CDR2 is SYDVKM. The CDR3 here is CASSSPGTSGGTDTQYF. The CDR3 nucleotides read TGTGCCAGCAGTTCCCCCGGGACTAGCGGGGGCACAGATACGCAGTATTTT.

The J gene is TRBJ1-1, the V gene TRBV15; 7 bases map to TRBD1. V shed 5 bases, J shed 5 bases, and the junction held 8 bases outside the gene matches. Germline-derived CDR1 and CDR2 are LNHNV and YYDKDF (reference sequence). This CDR3 spans 14 amino acids. The CDR3 DNA sequence: TGTGCCACCAGCCTTAGACAGGGCTTTACTGAAGCTTTCTTT. It yields the protein CATSLRQGFTEAFF.